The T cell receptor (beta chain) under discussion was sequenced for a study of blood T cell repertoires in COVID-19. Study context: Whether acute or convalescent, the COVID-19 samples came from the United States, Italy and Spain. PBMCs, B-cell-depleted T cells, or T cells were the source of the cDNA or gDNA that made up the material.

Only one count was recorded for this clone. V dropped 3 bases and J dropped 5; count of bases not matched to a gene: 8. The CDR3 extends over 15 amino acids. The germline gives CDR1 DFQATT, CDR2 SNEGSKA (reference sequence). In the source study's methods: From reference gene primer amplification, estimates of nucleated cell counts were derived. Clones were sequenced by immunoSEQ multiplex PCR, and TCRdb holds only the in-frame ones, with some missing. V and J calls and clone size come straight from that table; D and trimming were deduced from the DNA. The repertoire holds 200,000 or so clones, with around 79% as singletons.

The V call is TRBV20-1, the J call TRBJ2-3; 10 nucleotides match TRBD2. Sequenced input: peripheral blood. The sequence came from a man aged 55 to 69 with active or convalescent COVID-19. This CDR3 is CSASVASGSVDTQYF. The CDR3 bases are TGCAGTGCTAGTGTGGCTAGCGGGAGTGTAGATACGCAGTATTTT.